Listed here are 16 T cell receptor beta chains from one sample, sequenced in a study of blood T cells in healthy people across ages. A second PCR of 7 to 11 cycles used a sample-barcoded 5' primer and a J-beta primer mix. TCRdb itself ran the 5' RACE reads through MiXCR, one entry per CDR3 protein. The table has around 1,500,000 distinct CDR3 sequences, under 30% seen once. The material sequenced was blood. Source of these receptors: a woman aged 25 to 45 in good health.

The chain recombines TRBV5-1 with TRBJ1-5, with 7 bases fitting TRBD1. Losses at the gene ends were 4 bases for V and 6 bases for J; bases not matched to a gene: 10. The germline gives CDR1 SGHRS, CDR2 YFSETQ. CDR3 length: 15 residues. Here the CDR3 DNA reads TGCGCCAGCAGCGCCAATACAGGGGAGGGTCAGCCCCAGCATTTT. It is translated as CASSANTGEGQPQHF.

This clonotype was counted many times. V gene TRBV12-3 or TRBV12-4 combines with J gene TRBJ1-2, with D unclear. The CDR3 length is 15 residues. Deletions cut 3 bases from V and 9 bases from J, with 20 bases between. In nucleotides, the CDR3 is TGTGCCAGCAGTTTGGCGGGGTTTCTTTGGAAAAGCTACACCTTC. Encoded protein: CASSLAGFLWKSYTF.

Concerning this clonotype itself: A much larger clone differs from this one at a single base, so this may be a read error. The chain links TRBV5-1 to TRBJ2-7, with D perhaps TRBD2 (6 bases). The ends were cut back, 3 bases at V and 7 bases at J, with 26 bases in the middle. The length of the CDR3 is 17 residues. CDR1 and CDR2 from the germline V gene are SGHRS and YFSETQ. CDR3 DNA: TGCGCCAGCAGCTCCAGACTAGAAGGACCGCCCTACAATGAGCAGTACTTC. Translated: CASSSRLEGPPYNEQYF.

As regards this clonotype: This could be a read error, since a much larger clone is one nucleotide away. The rearrangement links TRBV7-2 to TRBJ2-4; D ambiguous. CDR3 length: 13 amino acids. From germline, CDR1 is SGHTA and CDR2 FQGNSA. Trimming shortened V by 5 bases and J by 6 bases, and 11 bases separated the two germline ends. The CDR3 is CASSPHFANIQYF. In DNA form, the CDR3 reads TGTGCCAGCAGCCCCCACTTCGCAAACATTCAGTACTTC.

The V call is TRBV30, the J call TRBJ1-6; TRBD1 aligns across 10 bases. The CDR3 has 14 residues. The V gene's germline CDR1 is GTSNPN and CDR2 SVGIG (reference sequence). The V gene end was trimmed by 1 base and the J gene end by 10 bases; junction bases not matched to a gene: 4. In DNA, the CDR3 is TGTGCCTGGAGTGGGGACAGGGGAAGGTCACCCCTCCACTTT. As protein: CAWSGDRGRSPLHF.

Details on this clonotype: It may be a read error: a sequence one base away is much more abundant. The genes are TRBV20-1 and TRBJ2-7; no clear D gene. The CDR3 has 13 amino acids. The germline gives CDR1 DFQATT, CDR2 SNEGSKA (reference sequence). V gave up 3 bases and J gave up 5 bases, with 14 bases separating them. The CDR3 bases are TGCAGTGCTAGTTGGGTAGATTGCCACGAGCAGTACTTC. It is translated as CSASWVDCHEQYF.

V gene TRBV2 combines with J gene TRBJ1-6; D is ambiguous. CDR3 length: 16 residues. Germline V lookup: CDR1 SNHLY, CDR2 FYNNEI. The V end lost 1 base, the J end lost 10 bases, and 17 bases lay between the germline ends. CDR3 bases: TGTGCCAGCAGTGAAGAAGACATCGGGGATCTCTCACCCCTCCACTTT. The encoded protein is CASSEEDIGDLSPLHF.

This clonotype has more than one count but fewer than ten. This rearrangement joins TRBV6-6 to TRBJ1-1; D unresolved. This CDR3 contains 15 residues. The germline V gene encodes CDR1 MNHNY and CDR2 SVGAGI (reference sequence). V dropped 5 bases and J dropped 2 bases, with 15 bases sitting between them. CDR3 loop: CASSDRTGRNTEAFF. In nucleotides, the CDR3 is TGTGCCAGCAGTGACCGGACGGGGAGAAACACTGAAGCTTTCTTT.

The sample holds many counts of this clonotype. The gene calls are TRBV11-2 and TRBJ2-7, with 7 nucleotides matching TRBD1. From germline, CDR1 is SGHAT and CDR2 FQNNGV. The length of the CDR3 is 16 residues. After removal of 5 bases from V and 5 bases from J, the junction contained 15 bases not matched to a gene. The CDR3 nucleotides read TGTGCCAGCAGCCCCTTCTGGGACAGTGCGTCCCACGAGCAGTACTTC. This translates into CASSPFWDSASHEQYF.

This clonotype was counted only a few times. The chain recombines TRBV29-1 with TRBJ2-3, with D possibly being TRBD1 (6 bases). CDR1 is SQVTM and CDR2 is ANQGSEA in the germline V gene. The CDR3 covers 13 residues. The V end lost 2 bases, the J end lost 9 bases, and 15 bases lay between the germline ends. The CDR3 here is CSVEIQGHGTQYF. DNA for the CDR3: TGCAGCGTTGAAATACAGGGCCACGGAACGCAGTATTTT.

The chain has TRBV7-6 and TRBJ2-1, with 9 bases matching TRBD2. Germline CDR1 SGHVS, CDR2 FNYEAQ. After removal of 4 bases from V and 1 base from J, the junction contained 5 bases not matched to a gene. The CDR3 loop spans 16 amino acids. The CDR3 DNA reads TGTGCCAGCAGCTCGCAGACTAGCGGATCCTACAATGAGCAGTTCTTC. Protein product: CASSSQTSGSYNEQFF.

This sequence joins TRBV27 and TRBJ2-2; D might be TRBD2 (5 bases). The CDR3 runs 19 residues. CDR1 and CDR2 from the germline V gene are MNHEY and SMNVEV (reference sequence). V lost 7 bases to trimming and J lost 4 bases, with 28 bases between them. The CDR3 here is CASTLARLAGESSTGELFF. The DNA for the CDR3 is TGTGCCAGCACCCTAGCTAGGCTTGCAGGAGAATCGAGCACCGGGGAGCTGTTTTTT.

This clonotype was recorded a few times. This sequence joins TRBV25-1 and TRBJ2-1, with 7 bases identical to TRBD2. J lost 4 bases, V lost 4 bases, and 7 bases had no gene match. CDR3 length equals 15 residues. Per germline, CDR1 MGHDK and CDR2 SYGVNS. The CDR3 coding sequence is TGTGCCAGCAGTGGGGGCGGGAGTTTTTACAATGAGCAGTTCTTC. Translation: CASSGGGSFYNEQFF.

This clonotype was observed a few times. In nucleotides, the CDR3 is TGCGCCAGCACCGTATCCGGGCAGACCACAGATACGCAGTATTTT. Translation gives CASTVSGQTTDTQYF. The chain links TRBV5-1 to TRBJ2-3; D gene uncertain. CDR1 and CDR2 (germline): SGHRS, YFSETQ. CDR3 length equals 15 residues. The V end was cut by 6 bases, the J end by 2 bases, with 16 bases between.

This clonotype was seen ten or more times. The rearrangement uses TRBV6-5 and TRBJ2-1; no reliable D call. CDR1 is MNHEY, CDR2 SVGAGI, per germline. The V end lost 2 bases, the J end lost 0 bases, and 8 bases lay between the germline ends. This CDR3 comprises 15 residues. The CDR3 spells CASSYGLSSYNEQFF. DNA of the CDR3: TGTGCCAGCAGTTACGGTTTAAGCTCCTACAATGAGCAGTTCTTC.

This chain uses TRBV20-1 with TRBJ2-3, with 13 bases fitting TRBD2. CDR3 size: 15 residues. V dropped 2 bases and J dropped 9; count of bases not matched to a gene: 8. Germline loops: CDR1 DFQATT, CDR2 SNEGSKA (reference sequence). This chain's CDR3 is CSARSPGTSGMTQYF. DNA for the CDR3: TGCAGTGCTAGAAGCCCCGGGACTAGCGGGATGACGCAGTATTTT.